This TCR beta chain was obtained from a study of blood T cell repertoires in COVID-19. Study at large: Specimens from acute and convalescent COVID-19 originated in the United States, Italy and Spain. From T cells, B-cell-depleted T cells, or PBMCs came the material, which was cDNA or gDNA.

CDR1 and CDR2 from the germline V gene are SGHTA and FQGTGA. V lost 5 bases to trimming and J lost 6 bases, with 12 bases between them. The CDR3 has 13 residues. In the original processing: Estimates of nucleated cell counts were drawn from the amplification of reference gene primers. Using immunoSEQ multiplex PCR, the repertoire was profiled, and TCRdb retains in-frame clones only, with some absent. V, J and clone size were drawn from that table, and D and trimming were deduced from the DNA. The sample has approximately 80,000 clones, 70% to 80% seen once; the top ten hold 16%. The chain recombines TRBV7-3 with TRBJ2-3; possibly TRBD2 for D (6 bases). Specimen: peripheral blood. This TCR came from a man in his sixties or seventies with active or convalescent COVID-19. CDR3 nucleotide sequence: TGTGCCAGCAGCGGAGGGTGGGGGGATACGCAGTATTTT. Translated: CASSGGWGDTQYF. The full variable domain, its missing parts supplied by reference TRBV7-3 and TRBJ2-3, is GAGVSQTPSNKVTEKGKYVELRCDPISGHTALYWYRQSLGQGPEFLIYFQGTGAADDSGLPNDRFFAVRPEGSVSTLKIQRTERGDSAVYLCASSGGWGDTQYFGPGTRLTVL.